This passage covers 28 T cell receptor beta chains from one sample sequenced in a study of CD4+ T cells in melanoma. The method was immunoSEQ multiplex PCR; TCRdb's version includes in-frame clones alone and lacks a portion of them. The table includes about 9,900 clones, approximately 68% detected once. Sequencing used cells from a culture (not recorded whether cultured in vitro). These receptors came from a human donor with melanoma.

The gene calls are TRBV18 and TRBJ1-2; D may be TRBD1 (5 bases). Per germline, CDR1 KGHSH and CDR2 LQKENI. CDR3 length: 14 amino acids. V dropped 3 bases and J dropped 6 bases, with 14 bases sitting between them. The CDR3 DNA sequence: TGTGCCAGCTCACCCCGGGGCGCCGAGGATGGCTACACCTTC. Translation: CASSPRGAEDGYTF.

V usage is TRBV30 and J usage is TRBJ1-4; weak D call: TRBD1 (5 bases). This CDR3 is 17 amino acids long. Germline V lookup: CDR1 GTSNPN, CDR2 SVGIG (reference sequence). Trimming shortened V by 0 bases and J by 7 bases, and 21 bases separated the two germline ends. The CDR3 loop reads CAWSVTRRMGVGEKLFF. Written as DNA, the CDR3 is TGTGCCTGGAGTGTTACCCGACGAATGGGGGTTGGTGAAAAACTGTTTTTT.

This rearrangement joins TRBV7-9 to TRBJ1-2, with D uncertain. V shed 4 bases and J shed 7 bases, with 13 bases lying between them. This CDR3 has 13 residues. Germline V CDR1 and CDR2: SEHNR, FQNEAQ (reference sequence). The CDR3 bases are TGTGCCAGCAGCTCGACCCCCAGGCTTGGCTACACCTTC. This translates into CASSSTPRLGYTF.

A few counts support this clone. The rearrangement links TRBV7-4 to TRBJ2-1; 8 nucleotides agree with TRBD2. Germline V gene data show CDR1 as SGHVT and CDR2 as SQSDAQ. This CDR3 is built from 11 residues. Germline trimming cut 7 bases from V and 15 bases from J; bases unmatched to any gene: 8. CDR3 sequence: CASMRKRGLFF. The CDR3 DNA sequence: TGTGCCAGCATGCGGAAGCGGGGGCTGTTCTTC.

Here the CDR3 reads CASSTGLAGTDTQYF. CDR3 sequence (DNA): TGTGCCAGCAGCACCGGACTAGCGGGCACAGATACGCAGTATTTT. The rearrangement links TRBV5-6 to TRBJ2-3; 10 nucleotides align to TRBD2. This CDR3 has 15 amino acids. Looked up from germline, CDR1 is SGHDT and CDR2 is YYEEEE. The V segment lost 4 bases and the J segment 1 base; nucleotides outside the gene matches: 3.

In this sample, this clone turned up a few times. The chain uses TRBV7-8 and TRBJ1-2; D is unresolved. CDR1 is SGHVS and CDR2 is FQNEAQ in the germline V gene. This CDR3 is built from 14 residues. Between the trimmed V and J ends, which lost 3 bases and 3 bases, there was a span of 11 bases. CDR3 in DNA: TGTGCCAGCAGCTTGGAAACAGCAGACTATGGCTACACCTTC. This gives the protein CASSLETADYGYTF.

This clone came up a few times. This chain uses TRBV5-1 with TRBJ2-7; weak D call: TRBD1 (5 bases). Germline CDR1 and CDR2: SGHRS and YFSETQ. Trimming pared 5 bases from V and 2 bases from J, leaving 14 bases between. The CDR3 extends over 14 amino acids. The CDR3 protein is CASSQGIVAYEQYF. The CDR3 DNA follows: TGCGCCAGCAGTCAGGGCATCGTGGCCTACGAGCAGTACTTC.

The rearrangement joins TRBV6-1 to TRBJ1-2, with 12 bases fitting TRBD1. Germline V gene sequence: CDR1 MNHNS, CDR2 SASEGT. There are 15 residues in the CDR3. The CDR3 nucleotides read TGTGCTGCGGAGGGACAGGGGGCTGGAAGCTATGGCTACACCTTC. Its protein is CAAEGQGAGSYGYTF.

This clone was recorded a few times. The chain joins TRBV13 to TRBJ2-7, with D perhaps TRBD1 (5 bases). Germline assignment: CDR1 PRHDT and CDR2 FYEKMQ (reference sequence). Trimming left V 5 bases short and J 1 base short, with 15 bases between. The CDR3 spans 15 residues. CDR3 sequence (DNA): TGTGCCAGCAGCACCTCCGACAGCCGATCCTACGAGCAGTACTTC. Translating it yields CASSTSDSRSYEQYF.

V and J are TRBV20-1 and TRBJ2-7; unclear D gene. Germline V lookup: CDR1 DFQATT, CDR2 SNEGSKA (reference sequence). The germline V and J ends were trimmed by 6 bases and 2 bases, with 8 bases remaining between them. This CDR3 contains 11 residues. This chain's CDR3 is CSARLAYEQYF. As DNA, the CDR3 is TGCAGTGCAAGGCTAGCCTACGAGCAGTACTTC.

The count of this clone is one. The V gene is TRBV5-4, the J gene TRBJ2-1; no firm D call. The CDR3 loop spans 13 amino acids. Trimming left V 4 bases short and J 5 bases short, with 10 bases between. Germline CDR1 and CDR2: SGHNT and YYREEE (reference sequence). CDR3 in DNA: TGTGCCAGCAGCCGGGCGAGGAACAATGAGCAGTTCTTC. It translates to CASSRARNNEQFF.

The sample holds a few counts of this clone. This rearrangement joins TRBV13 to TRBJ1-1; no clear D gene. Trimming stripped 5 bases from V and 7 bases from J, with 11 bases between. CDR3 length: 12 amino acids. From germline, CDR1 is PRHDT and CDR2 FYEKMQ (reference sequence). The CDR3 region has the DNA TGTGCCAGCAGCCCCGGATGGGGTGAAGCTTTCTTT. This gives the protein CASSPGWGEAFF.

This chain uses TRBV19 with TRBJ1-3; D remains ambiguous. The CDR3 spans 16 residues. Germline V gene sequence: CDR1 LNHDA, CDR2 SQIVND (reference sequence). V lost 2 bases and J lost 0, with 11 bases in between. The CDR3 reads CASSITDFGSGNTIYF. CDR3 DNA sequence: TGTGCCAGTAGTATAACCGACTTCGGCTCTGGAAACACCATATATTTT.

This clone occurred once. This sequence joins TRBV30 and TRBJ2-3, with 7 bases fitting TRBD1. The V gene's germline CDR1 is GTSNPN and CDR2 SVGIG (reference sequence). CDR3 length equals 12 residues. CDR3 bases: TGTGCGGGACAGCCCAGCACAGATACGCAGTATTTT. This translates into CAGQPSTDTQYF.

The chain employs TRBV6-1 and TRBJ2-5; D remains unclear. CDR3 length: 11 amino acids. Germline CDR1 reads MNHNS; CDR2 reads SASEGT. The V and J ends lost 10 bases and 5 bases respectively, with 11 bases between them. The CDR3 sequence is CATHQGETQYF. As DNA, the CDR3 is TGTGCCACGCACCAAGGGGAGACCCAGTACTTC.

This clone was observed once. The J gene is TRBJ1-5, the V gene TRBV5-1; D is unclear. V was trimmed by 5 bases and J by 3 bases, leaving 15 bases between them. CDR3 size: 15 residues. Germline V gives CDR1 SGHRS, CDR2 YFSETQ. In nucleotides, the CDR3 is TGCGCCAGCAGTATCGGGGATTTGCCCAATCAGCCCCAGCATTTT. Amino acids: CASSIGDLPNQPQHF.

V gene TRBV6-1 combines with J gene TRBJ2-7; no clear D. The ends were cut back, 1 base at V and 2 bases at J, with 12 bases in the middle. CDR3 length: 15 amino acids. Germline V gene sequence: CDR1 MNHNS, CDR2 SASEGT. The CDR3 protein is CASSEVYGSAYEQYF. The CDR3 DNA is TGTGCCAGCAGTGAAGTGTATGGATCGGCCTACGAGCAGTACTTC.

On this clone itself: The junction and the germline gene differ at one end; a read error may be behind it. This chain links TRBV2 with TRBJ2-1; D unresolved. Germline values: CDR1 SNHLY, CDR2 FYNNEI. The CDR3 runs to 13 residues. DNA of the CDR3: TGTGCCCGCAGTGAACGCCGGTACAATGAGCAGTTCTTC. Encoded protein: CARSERRYNEQFF.

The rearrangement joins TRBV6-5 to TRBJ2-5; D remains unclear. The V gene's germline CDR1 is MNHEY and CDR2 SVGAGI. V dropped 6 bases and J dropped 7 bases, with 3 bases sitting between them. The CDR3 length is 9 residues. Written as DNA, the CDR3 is TGTGCCAGCAGCGGGACCCAGTACTTC. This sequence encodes CASSGTQYF.

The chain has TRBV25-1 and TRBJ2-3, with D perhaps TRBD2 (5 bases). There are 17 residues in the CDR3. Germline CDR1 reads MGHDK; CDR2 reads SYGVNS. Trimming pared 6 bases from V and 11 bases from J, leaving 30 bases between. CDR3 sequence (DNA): TGTGCCAGCAGCGCCTCCCAAGAGGCCCTCGCATCTGGGAGGCAGTATTTT. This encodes CASSASQEALASGRQYF.

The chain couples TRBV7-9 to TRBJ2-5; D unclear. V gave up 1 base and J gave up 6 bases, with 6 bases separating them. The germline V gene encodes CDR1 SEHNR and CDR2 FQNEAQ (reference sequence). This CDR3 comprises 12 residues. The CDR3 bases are TGTGCCAGCAGCTTAGATTTTCAGACCCAGTACTTC. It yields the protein CASSLDFQTQYF.

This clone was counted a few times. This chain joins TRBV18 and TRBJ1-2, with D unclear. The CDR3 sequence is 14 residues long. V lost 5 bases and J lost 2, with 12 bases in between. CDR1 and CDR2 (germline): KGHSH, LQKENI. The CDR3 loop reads CASSVLGRNYGYTF. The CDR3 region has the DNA TGTGCCAGCTCAGTCCTAGGGCGAAACTATGGCTACACCTTC.

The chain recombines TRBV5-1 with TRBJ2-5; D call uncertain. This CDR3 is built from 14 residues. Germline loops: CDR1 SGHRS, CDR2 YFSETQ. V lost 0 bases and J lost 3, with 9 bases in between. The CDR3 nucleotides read TGCGCCAGCAGCTTGGGACATGCAAAAGAGACCCAGTACTTC. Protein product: CASSLGHAKETQYF.

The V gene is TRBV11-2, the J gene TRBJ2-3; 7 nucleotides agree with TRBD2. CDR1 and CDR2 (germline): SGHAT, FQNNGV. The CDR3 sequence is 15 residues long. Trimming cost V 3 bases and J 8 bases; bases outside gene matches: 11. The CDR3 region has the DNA TGTGCCAGCAGCTTTCTCACGGGGGGTCTTGCTACGCAGTATTTT. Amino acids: CASSFLTGGLATQYF.

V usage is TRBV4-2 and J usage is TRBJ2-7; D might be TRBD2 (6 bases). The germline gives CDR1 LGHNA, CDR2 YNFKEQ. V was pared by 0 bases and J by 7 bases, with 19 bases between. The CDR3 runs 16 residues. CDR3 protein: CASSQDWGPTGGEQYF. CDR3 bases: TGTGCCAGCAGCCAAGATTGGGGCCCTACCGGGGGTGAGCAGTACTTC.

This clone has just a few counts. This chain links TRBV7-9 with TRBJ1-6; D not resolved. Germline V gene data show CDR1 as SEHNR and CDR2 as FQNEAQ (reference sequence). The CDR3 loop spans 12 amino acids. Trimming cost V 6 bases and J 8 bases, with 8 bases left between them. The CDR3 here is CASRVQDSPLHF. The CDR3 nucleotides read TGTGCCAGCAGGGTTCAGGATTCACCCCTCCACTTT.

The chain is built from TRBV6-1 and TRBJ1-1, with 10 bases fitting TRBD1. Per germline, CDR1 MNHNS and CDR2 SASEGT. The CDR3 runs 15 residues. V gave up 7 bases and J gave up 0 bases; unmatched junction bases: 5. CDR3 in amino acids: CASTGTGVMNTEAFF. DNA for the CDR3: TGTGCCAGCACGGGGACAGGGGTAATGAACACTGAAGCTTTCTTT.

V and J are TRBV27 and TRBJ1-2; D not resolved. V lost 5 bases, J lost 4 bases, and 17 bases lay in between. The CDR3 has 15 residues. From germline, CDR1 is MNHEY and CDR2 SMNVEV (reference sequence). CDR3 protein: CASSPRVDSAYGYTF. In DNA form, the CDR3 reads TGTGCCAGCAGTCCCCGCGTTGACTCCGCCTATGGCTACACCTTC.